This entry concerns a single T cell receptor beta chain. Its antigen is undetermined. The J segment lost 7 bases and the V segment lost 5 bases, leaving 4 bases of the junction unmatched. Germline V gene data show CDR1 as MNHEY and CDR2 as SVGAGI. This CDR3 region has 12 residues. The source of the sample is a study of T cell responses to AZD1222 COVID-19 vaccine. Study-wide results and limits: Sampling that yielded the repertoires occurred only after the peak T cell response. A reported finding is that nearly half of spike-specific TCRs target unmutated variant regions.

Some clones are missing from TCRdb's copy, which holds only in-frame ones; the method was immunoSEQ multiplex PCR. The sample includes some 130,000 clones, over 75% of them seen just once. The V call is TRBV6-5, the J call TRBJ2-5; 7 bases line up with TRBD1. The sequenced sample was peripheral blood, obtained on day 0 of AZD1222 vaccination. The sequence was obtained from an adult in good health. The CDR3: CASSRGLRTQYF. CDR3 nucleotide sequence: TGTGCCAGCAGTAGGGGGCTGCGGACCCAGTACTTC.